This T cell receptor beta chain appears in the sequencing data of a study of shared clonotypes between healthy human individuals. Study-level results: Naive subsets, compared against memory subsets, generally had larger estimated richness values. Researchers sampled blood only, noting tissue repertoires likely differ. In contrast to clonotypes shared by all four donors, non-shared clonotypes had lower generation probabilities.

Donors were Caucasian adults residing in Nashville, Tennessee, USA. Trimming took 2 bases from V and 6 from J, leaving 12 bases between them. CDR3 length equals 14 residues. From germline, CDR1 is LNHNV and CDR2 YYDKDF (reference sequence). With regard to this clone: Its antigen is still unknown.

The method was immunoSEQ multiplex PCR; TCRdb's version includes in-frame clones alone and lacks a portion of them. Here the sample spans a few hundred thousand clones, roughly 87% being singletons. The chain combines TRBV15 with TRBJ2-3; possible D gene TRBD2, 6 bases. This sequence was found in a man aged 18 to 29 in good health. The sample comprised memory CD8+ T cells sorted from blood. Sample subset: CD45RO+ cells pooled with CCR7-negative TemRA cells. The DNA for the CDR3 is TGTGCCACCAGCAGATCCGGGAGAGTGGATACGCAGTATTTT. It codes for CATSRSGRVDTQYF.